This passage covers 10 T cell receptor beta chains from one sample sequenced in a study of T cells after yellow fever vaccination. One entry per CDR3 protein, called by TCRdb with MiXCR from the 5' RACE reads. The sample gives more than 80,000 distinct CDR3 sequences, 5.8% of which show up once; about two fifths is in the top ten. Sequenced here: CD8+ T cells sorted from PBMCs, sampled 10 days after the yellow fever booster vaccination. These receptors were collected from a man between 18 and 29 years old who received the YFV17D yellow fever vaccine.

This clonotype was observed a few times. This chain links TRBV4-1 with TRBJ1-1; possible D gene TRBD1, 6 bases. The CDR3 loop spans 15 amino acids. Germline V gene lookup returns CDR1 MGHRA and CDR2 YSYEKL. Trimming stripped 4 bases from V and 4 bases from J, with 16 bases between. The CDR3 loop reads CASSPRHVGGTEAFF. CDR3 DNA: TGCGCCAGCAGCCCCAGGCACGTAGGGGGCACTGAAGCTTTCTTT.

This clonotype has a handful of counts. The chain joins TRBV10-3 to TRBJ2-3, with 7 bases fitting TRBD2. From germline, CDR1 is ENHRY and CDR2 SYGVKD. Germline trimming cut 7 bases from V and 2 bases from J; bases unmatched to any gene: 6. This CDR3 comprises 14 residues. The DNA of the CDR3 is TGTGCCATCACCGGCGGGGGTCACACAGATACGCAGTATTTT. This encodes CAITGGGHTDTQYF.

This rearrangement joins TRBV20-1 to TRBJ1-5; D is ambiguous. The CDR3 contains 12 residues. The V and J ends lost 5 bases and 3 bases respectively, with 8 bases between them. Germline CDR1 reads DFQATT; CDR2 reads SNEGSKA (reference sequence). CDR3 region: CSAAGYNQPQHF. CDR3 bases: TGCAGTGCTGCAGGTTACAATCAGCCCCAGCATTTT.

This clonotype showed up many times. The chain recombines TRBV10-3 with TRBJ2-7, with D maybe TRBD2 (6 bases). Germline CDR1 and CDR2: ENHRY and SYGVKD. Trimming took off 2 bases at V and 7 bases at J, with 18 bases between the two ends. The CDR3 covers 15 residues. This CDR3 is CAISEPNRERREQYF. In DNA, the CDR3 is TGTGCCATCAGTGAGCCTAACCGGGAGCGTCGGGAGCAGTACTTC.

This rearrangement joins TRBV12-3 or TRBV12-4 to TRBJ1-1, with D perhaps matching TRBD1 (5 bases). V was clipped by 3 bases and J by 3 bases, with 11 bases between them. The CDR3 loop spans 14 amino acids. The CDR3 reads CASSFWGMDTEAFF. The CDR3 region has the DNA TGTGCCAGCAGTTTCTGGGGGATGGACACTGAAGCTTTCTTT.

The chain joins TRBV4-3 to TRBJ2-1, with 7 bases lining up with TRBD1. The CDR3 sequence is 15 residues long. Trimming removed 4 bases from V and 7 bases from J; junction bases left unmatched: 10. CDR1 is LGHNA and CDR2 is YSLEER in the germline V gene. In DNA, the CDR3 is TGCGCCAGCAGCCCCCTCTCTACAGGGGTTAATGAGCAGTTCTTC. Residues: CASSPLSTGVNEQFF.

DNA for the CDR3: TGTGCCAGCAGCTATACAGGTTACAATGAGCAGTTCTTC. Translation: CASSYTGYNEQFF. V is TRBV27 and J is TRBJ2-1, with D possibly being TRBD1 (5 bases). The CDR3 length is 13 residues. V gave up 6 bases and J gave up 4 bases, with 10 bases separating them. Germline lookup yields CDR1 MNHEY and CDR2 SMNVEV (reference sequence).

CDR3 region: CASSLEAGVLQETQYF. CDR3 DNA: TGCGCCAGCAGCCTGGAAGCGGGGGTCCTTCAAGAGACCCAGTACTTC. The chain couples TRBV4-1 to TRBJ2-5; TRBD2 aligns across 8 bases. CDR1 MGHRA and CDR2 YSYEKL come from the germline V gene. The CDR3 loop spans 16 amino acids. The junction had 9 bases not matched to a gene; V was cut back by 4 bases and J by 2 bases.

This chain uses TRBV7-3 with TRBJ1-1; D remains ambiguous. Per germline, CDR1 SGHTA and CDR2 FQGTGA. The ends were cut back, 5 bases at V and 7 bases at J, with 11 bases in the middle. CDR3 length equals 12 residues. The CDR3 sequence: CASSRGAGEAFF. The CDR3 bases are TGTGCCAGCAGCCGGGGAGCGGGTGAAGCTTTCTTT.

The sample holds a few counts of this clonotype. The gene calls are TRBV20-1 and TRBJ2-3; TRBD2 matches at 15 bases. CDR1 and CDR2 from the germline V gene are DFQATT and SNEGSKA (reference sequence). CDR3 length: 17 residues. V lost 6 bases to trimming and J lost 4 bases; unmatched junction nucleotides: 11. Here the CDR3 reads CSATGTSGGPLPDTQYF. CDR3 DNA: TGCAGTGCCACCGGGACTAGCGGGGGGCCACTCCCAGATACGCAGTATTTT.